The 30 T cell receptor beta chains listed next were all sequenced from one sample in a study of blood T cell repertoires in COVID-19. The data were produced by immunoSEQ multiplex PCR, yet TCRdb's version contains in-frame clones alone and is incomplete. The sample lists over 350,000 clones, approximately 90% seen once, with more than 1% in the top ten. The sample taken for sequencing was PBMCs or T cells enriched from blood (not recorded which). The receptors come from a woman aged 18-35 years who had recovered from COVID-19.

The rearrangement uses TRBV9 and TRBJ1-4; 7 bases align to TRBD1. The junction had 13 bases not matched to a gene; V was cut back by 4 bases and J by 7 bases. The CDR3 totals 16 residues. From germline, CDR1 is SGDLS and CDR2 YYNGEE. CDR3 in DNA: TGTGCCAGCAGCCTGAGTGCACAGGGGTCCGGTGAAAAACTGTTTTTT. This translates into CASSLSAQGSGEKLFF.

The gene calls are TRBV6-5 and TRBJ1-2; 9 nucleotides align to TRBD1. V lost 6 bases, J lost 4 bases, and 6 bases stayed unmatched. From germline, CDR1 is MNHEY and CDR2 SVGAGI. The CDR3 spans 14 residues. CDR3 region: CASRTDRGVYGYTF. The CDR3 region has the DNA TGTGCCAGCAGGACGGACAGGGGTGTCTATGGCTACACCTTC.

The rearrangement links TRBV20-1 to TRBJ1-2, with 7 bases matching TRBD1. Germline V gene lookup returns CDR1 DFQATT and CDR2 SNEGSKA (reference sequence). Trimming at V came to 7 bases and at J to 6 bases, leaving 5 bases not matched to a gene. The CDR3 loop spans 11 amino acids. The CDR3 loop is CSGQTGNGYTF. CDR3 bases: TGCAGTGGTCAGACAGGGAATGGCTACACCTTC.

This clone was counted once. The chain carries TRBV7-8 and TRBJ1-1; no reliable D call. Germline CDR1 and CDR2: SGHVS and FQNEAQ. The CDR3 has 15 residues. V gave up 4 bases and J gave up 0 bases, with 12 bases separating them. The CDR3 bases are TGTGCCAGCAGCTATCATCATGACATGAACACTGAAGCTTTCTTT. Its translation: CASSYHHDMNTEAFF.

The chain carries TRBV11-2 and TRBJ2-4, with 10 bases lining up with TRBD1. The CDR3 is 17 amino acids. Germline V gene sequence: CDR1 SGHAT, CDR2 FQNNGV. Trimming at V came to 5 bases and at J to 2 bases, leaving 9 bases not matched to a gene. The CDR3 here is CASSGGGQGITKNIQYF. The CDR3 bases are TGTGCCAGCAGCGGGGGGGGACAGGGGATAACCAAAAACATTCAGTACTTC.

A single count supports this clone. This chain uses TRBV18 with TRBJ1-5; 9 bases agree with TRBD1. Germline V gives CDR1 KGHSH, CDR2 LQKENI. The CDR3 is 15 amino acids. V dropped 2 bases and J dropped 6; count of bases not matched to a gene: 5. CDR3 amino acids: CASSPGQGTGQPQHF. CDR3 DNA: TGTGCCAGCTCACCAGGACAGGGGACAGGTCAGCCCCAGCATTTT.

The rearrangement uses TRBV3-1 (or the pseudogene TRBV3-2) and TRBJ2-5, with TRBD2 matching 12 bases. V lost 4 bases to trimming and J lost 3 bases; unmatched junction nucleotides: 6. The length of the CDR3 is 16 residues. Germline-derived CDR1 and CDR2 are LGHDT and YNNKEL (reference sequence). CDR3 sequence: CASSRQRLAGEETQYF. CDR3 DNA: TGTGCCAGCAGCCGCCAGAGACTAGCGGGGGAAGAGACCCAGTACTTC.

The chain joins TRBV28 to TRBJ1-5; 8 nucleotides agree with TRBD1. V trimming: 10 bases; J trimming: 0 bases; junction bases outside the gene matches: 20. The CDR3 runs 19 residues. Germline CDR1 and CDR2: MDHEN and SYDVKM. CDR3: CAILQGQGPQVLSNQPQHF. The CDR3 DNA is TGTGCCATCCTTCAAGGACAGGGTCCCCAAGTGCTTAGCAATCAGCCCCAGCATTTT.

The chain carries TRBV7-9 and TRBJ1-4; D is perhaps TRBD1 (5 bases). Germline lookup yields CDR1 SEHNR and CDR2 FQNEAQ (reference sequence). CDR3 length equals 14 residues. Trimming pared 2 bases from V and 6 bases from J, leaving 10 bases between. CDR3 bases: TGTGCCAGCAGCTTACGGGGAGGGGATGAAAAACTGTTTTTT. Translating gives CASSLRGGDEKLFF.

This clone was counted only a few times. This chain uses TRBV5-1 with TRBJ2-2; TRBD1 is a possible D gene (6 bases). This CDR3 has 14 residues. The germline V gene encodes CDR1 SGHRS and CDR2 YFSETQ. The germline V and J ends were trimmed by 0 bases and 7 bases, with 10 bases remaining between them. The CDR3 DNA follows: TGCGCCAGCAGCTTGGAAGGGGGTAACGGGGAGCTGTTTTTT. Translation gives CASSLEGGNGELFF. The whole variable domain, filled in from reference TRBV5-1 and TRBJ2-2, reads KAGVTQTPRYLIKTRGQQVTLSCSPISGHRSVSWYQQTPGQGLQFLFEYFSETQRNKGNFPGRFSGRQFSNSRSEMNVSTLELGDSALYLCASSLEGGNGELFFGEGSRLTVL.

The genes are TRBV2 and TRBJ1-3, with D tentatively TRBD1 (5 bases). This CDR3 is built from 13 residues. Trimming stripped 3 bases from V and 8 bases from J, with 11 bases between. CDR1 is SNHLY, CDR2 FYNNEI, per germline. The CDR3 DNA reads TGTGCCAGCAGTGACCGTGGGGGGTACACCATATATTTT. Residues: CASSDRGGYTIYF.

This chain links TRBV4-1 with TRBJ2-1, with D hard to call. Germline assignment: CDR1 MGHRA and CDR2 YSYEKL. This CDR3 comprises 14 residues. Deletions cut 3 bases from V and 8 bases from J, with 14 bases between. The CDR3: CASSQPNPRDEQFF. The CDR3 nucleotides read TGCGCCAGCAGCCAGCCTAACCCCCGCGATGAGCAGTTCTTC.

V gene TRBV7-2 combines with J gene TRBJ2-7; possible D gene TRBD1, 6 bases. Germline values: CDR1 SGHTA, CDR2 FQGNSA. V shed 8 bases and J shed 6 bases, with 23 bases lying between them. The CDR3 length is 15 residues. The CDR3 region has the DNA TGTGCCAGCGGTGGGGCCGAGACAGGAGTCTTCGAGCAGTACTTC. This translates into CASGGAETGVFEQYF.

The chain recombines TRBV11-2 with TRBJ1-2; a weak D match, TRBD1 (5 bases). The V and J ends lost 1 base and 1 base respectively, with 16 bases between them. Germline lookup yields CDR1 SGHAT and CDR2 FQNNGV. The CDR3 sequence is 17 residues long. The CDR3 sequence is CASSLALSHGGNYGYTF. The DNA for the CDR3 is TGTGCCAGCAGCTTAGCTCTCTCCCACGGGGGTAACTATGGCTACACCTTC.

This clone was seen just once. The rearrangement joins TRBV7-2 to TRBJ1-1, with a tentative D call TRBD1 (5 bases). Germline CDR1 is SGHTA and CDR2 is FQGNSA. The germline V and J ends were trimmed by 2 bases and 4 bases, with 11 bases remaining between them. This CDR3 is 14 amino acids long. CDR3 nucleotides: TGTGCCAGCAGCTTAATAAACGGGGGCACTGAAGCTTTCTTT. Its protein product is CASSLINGGTEAFF.

This sequence joins TRBV2 and TRBJ2-6, with D possibly being TRBD2 (6 bases). V was cut by 8 bases and J by 7 bases, with 15 bases left in between. Per germline, CDR1 SNHLY and CDR2 FYNNEI. The CDR3 covers 14 residues. The CDR3 nucleotides are TGTGCCAGCGGTAGGGGACTTATCGCCAACGTCCTGACTTTC. Translating gives CASGRGLIANVLTF.

The chain uses TRBV23-1 and TRBJ2-7; 10 bases align to TRBD1. TRBV23-1 is assigned to the ORF class and has an uncertain function. V lost 1 base to trimming and J lost 5 bases; unmatched junction nucleotides: 5. The CDR3 consists of 15 residues. The CDR3 sequence: CASSQYGTGVNEQYF. DNA for the CDR3: TGCGCCAGCAGTCAATATGGGACAGGGGTGAACGAGCAGTACTTC.

The genes are TRBV18 and TRBJ1-5, with 7 bases identical to TRBD1. Germline CDR1 and CDR2: KGHSH and LQKENI. CDR3 length equals 14 residues. V dropped 4 bases and J dropped 6; count of bases not matched to a gene: 6. The DNA of the CDR3 is TGTGCCAGCTCACGACAGGGAATTGGTCAGCCCCAGCATTTT. This encodes CASSRQGIGQPQHF.

The V call is TRBV4-3, the J call TRBJ2-1; possible D gene TRBD2, 5 bases. Germline CDR1 LGHNA, CDR2 YSLEER. CDR3 length: 16 residues. Trimming pared 0 bases from V and 4 bases from J, leaving 13 bases between. The CDR3 here is CASSQDILAPYNEQFF. The CDR3 DNA reads TGCGCCAGCAGCCAAGATATTCTAGCCCCGTACAATGAGCAGTTCTTC.

The chain joins TRBV7-8 to TRBJ1-2; the match to TRBD1 covers 8 bases. The ends lost 5 bases at V and 4 bases at J; junction bases unmatched: 9. In germline, CDR1 is SGHVS, CDR2 FQNEAQ. The CDR3 is 15 amino acids. Written as DNA, the CDR3 is TGTGCCAGCAGCGCAGGGACAGGAAGTGGCTATGGCTACACCTTC. Protein: CASSAGTGSGYGYTF. The full variable domain, rest sourced from reference TRBV7-8 and TRBJ1-2, is GAGVSQSPRYKVAKRGQDVALRCDPISGHVSLFWYQQALGQGPEFLTYFQNEAQLDKSGLPSDRFFAERPEGSVSTLKIQRTQQEDSAVYLCASSAGTGSGYGYTFGSGTRLTVV.

The genes are TRBV20-1 and TRBJ1-4; weak D call: TRBD1 (5 bases). The V end was cut by 3 bases, the J end by 10 bases, with 18 bases between. CDR3 length: 14 residues. Germline V gene lookup returns CDR1 DFQATT and CDR2 SNEGSKA (reference sequence). The CDR3 region is CSASVRQGLSKLFF. In nucleotides, the CDR3 is TGCAGTGCTAGTGTCCGGCAGGGCCTCTCAAAACTGTTTTTT.

V and J are TRBV6-5 and TRBJ1-1; TRBD1 is a possible D gene (6 bases). Germline V gene sequence: CDR1 MNHEY, CDR2 SVGAGI. The CDR3 length is 14 residues. The ends were cut back, 7 bases at V and 1 base at J, with 13 bases in the middle. The CDR3 is CASTPRGGNTEAFF. The CDR3 DNA reads as TGTGCCAGCACCCCGAGGGGGGGGAACACTGAAGCTTTCTTT.

V usage is TRBV6-5 and J usage is TRBJ2-7; 8 nucleotides align to TRBD1. Germline values: CDR1 MNHEY, CDR2 SVGAGI. CDR3 length: 15 amino acids. Trimming removed 4 bases from V and 1 base from J; junction bases left unmatched: 6. CDR3 bases: TGTGCCAGCAGTTTGAGGACAGGGACTTCCTACGAGCAGTACTTC. The encoded protein is CASSLRTGTSYEQYF.

The V call is TRBV7-9, the J call TRBJ2-3; D is ambiguous. Trimming removed 4 bases from V and 1 base from J, with 9 bases in between. The length of the CDR3 is 14 residues. Germline CDR1 is SEHNR and CDR2 is FQNEAQ (reference sequence). The CDR3 coding sequence is TGTGCCAGCAGCTCTCTACGCCGCACAGATACGCAGTATTTT. The encoded protein is CASSSLRRTDTQYF.

The V call is TRBV15, the J call TRBJ2-3; 9 bases fit TRBD1. V shed 5 bases and J 3 bases; nucleotides not matched to a gene: 9. Looked up from germline, CDR1 is LNHNV and CDR2 is YYDKDF (reference sequence). This CDR3 is built from 16 residues. CDR3 sequence: CATSVLETGGTDTQYF. The CDR3 coding sequence is TGTGCCACCAGCGTCTTGGAGACAGGGGGTACAGATACGCAGTATTTT.

The chain has TRBV30 and TRBJ1-2, with a weak D call TRBD1 (6 bases). The CDR3 is 13 amino acids. Trimming left V 3 bases short and J 2 bases short, with 10 bases between. The germline V gene has CDR1 GTSNPN and CDR2 SVGIG (reference sequence). The chain's CDR3 is CAWRTGENYGYTF. Here the CDR3 DNA reads TGTGCCTGGAGGACAGGAGAGAACTATGGCTACACCTTC.

The genes are TRBV2 and TRBJ1-4; TRBD1 matches at 7 bases. V lost 4 bases to trimming and J lost 4 bases; unmatched junction nucleotides: 6. Germline V lookup: CDR1 SNHLY, CDR2 FYNNEI. The CDR3 is 15 residues long. CDR3 DNA sequence: TGTGCCAGCAGTGTACAGGGGAGCGGTAATGAAAAACTGTTTTTT. It codes for CASSVQGSGNEKLFF.

This clone was seen a few times. The chain employs TRBV2 and TRBJ2-7; perhaps TRBD1 as D (5 bases). V was shortened by 1 base and J by 6 bases, with 13 bases between the two germline ends. There are 14 residues in the CDR3. The germline V gene has CDR1 SNHLY and CDR2 FYNNEI. The CDR3 here is CASSEGGLAVEQYF. The CDR3 DNA reads as TGTGCCAGCAGTGAAGGGGGCTTAGCCGTCGAGCAGTACTTC.

The chain links TRBV6-5 to TRBJ2-7, with 10 bases matching TRBD1. The CDR3 has 15 residues. V shed 1 base and J 3 bases; nucleotides not matched to a gene: 3. Germline V lookup: CDR1 MNHEY, CDR2 SVGAGI. The CDR3 DNA reads TGTGCCAGCAGTTACTTAGACAGGGGGCGCTACGAGCAGTACTTC. The encoded protein is CASSYLDRGRYEQYF.

This clone was counted once. The V and J genes are TRBV7-9 and TRBJ1-4; a weak D match, TRBD1 (6 bases). Germline assignment: CDR1 SEHNR and CDR2 FQNEAQ (reference sequence). V lost 5 bases, J lost 0 bases, and 10 bases lay in between. This CDR3 spans 15 amino acids. The chain's CDR3 is CASSPGTTTNEKLFF. DNA for the CDR3: TGTGCCAGCAGCCCCGGGACAACAACTAATGAAAAACTGTTTTTT.